This TCR beta chain came from a study of immune heterogeneity within non-small cell lung tumors. Study results and caveats: While identical dominant CDR3 beta clonotypes recurred across tumor sites within a patient, high-frequency clones unique to individual sites also appeared. Local tumor mutational burden, with an R of about 0.34, correlated moderately but significantly with local T-cell clonality.

This clonotype was detected ten times or more. No antigen is known for it. Germline CDR1 and CDR2: DFQATT and SNEGSKA (reference sequence). Trimming removed 4 bases from V and 3 bases from J, with 12 bases in between. This CDR3 is 14 amino acids long. CDR3 of TCR beta was amplified by multiplex PCR that used 32 V and 13 J primers. TCRdb re-called the multiplex PCR reads with MiXCR, one entry per CDR3 protein. The data hold about 15,000 distinct CDR3 sequences, with 28% observed a single time. TCRs were amplified from 600 to 700 ng gDNA of bulk tumor per sample. Surgeons took several biopsies per primary tumor, spaced far apart, during surgery. The study enrolled patients with untreated, newly diagnosed non-small cell lung cancer who underwent curative surgery. Each donor was a newly diagnosed non-small cell lung cancer patient undergoing surgery with curative intent.

The source material was lung tumor tissue. V and J are TRBV20-1 and TRBJ2-2; D perhaps matches TRBD1 (5 bases). This receptor was identified in a middle-aged man with non-small cell lung cancer. This CDR3 is CSAIGRTHTGELFF. In DNA form, the CDR3 reads TGCAGTGCTATTGGGCGGACACACACCGGGGAGCTGTTTTTT.